The 22 T cell receptor beta chains presented below share a single source sample, sequenced in a study of human T cells and chemical hapten exposure. TCRdb itself ran the RACE reads through MiXCR, one entry per CDR3 protein. The table has around 360,000 distinct CDR3 sequences, about 6% seen once. Time point reported: patch test 2, 6 weeks after DPC sensitization. Documented treatment: therapeutic diphenylcyclopropenone sensitization with weekly scalp DPC. Material: whole blood, obtained in connection with sensitization to the hapten diphenylcyclopropenone (DPC). The receptors were sampled from a woman between 18 and 30 years old with alopecia areata. Some clones in this sample may be carry-over from other donors' samples.

This clonotype has just a few counts. The chain links TRBV10-3 to TRBJ1-6, with 9 bases that match TRBD1. There are 13 residues in the CDR3. CDR1 ENHRY and CDR2 SYGVKD come from the germline V gene. Losses at the gene ends were 7 bases for V and 9 bases for J; bases not matched to a gene: 4. The CDR3 reads CAIKGQGGSPLHF. The CDR3, as DNA: TGTGCCATCAAGGGACAGGGTGGTTCACCCCTCCACTTT.

The rearrangement uses TRBV5-4 and TRBJ1-1; D perhaps matches TRBD1 (6 bases). This CDR3 is built from 13 residues. Trimming cost V 10 bases and J 3 bases, with 16 bases left between them. Germline V gene sequence: CDR1 SGHNT, CDR2 YYREEE (reference sequence). In DNA, the CDR3 is TGTGCCGTTTTATCTGGACAGCACACTGAAGCTTTCTTT. This codes for CAVLSGQHTEAFF.

The chain joins TRBV12-3 or TRBV12-4 to TRBJ2-7; possible D gene TRBD1, 5 bases. Trimming left V 1 base short and J 4 bases short, with 11 bases between. The CDR3 is made up of 14 amino acids. The CDR3 region is CASSLEGDSYEQYF. The CDR3, as DNA: TGTGCCAGCAGTTTAGAGGGTGACAGTTACGAGCAGTACTTC.

This clonotype was counted a few times. The chain has TRBV5-1 and TRBJ2-7; D ambiguous. The CDR3 extends over 12 amino acids. The germline V gene encodes CDR1 SGHRS and CDR2 YFSETQ. V lost 2 bases and J 5 bases, leaving 8 bases between the germline ends. CDR3 in amino acids: CASSLPEHEQYF. Here the CDR3 DNA reads TGCGCCAGCAGCTTACCGGAGCACGAGCAGTACTTC.

This clonotype was seen at least ten times. The rearrangement uses TRBV5-1 and TRBJ2-2; 9 nucleotides align to TRBD1. From germline, CDR1 is SGHRS and CDR2 YFSETQ. This CDR3 has 14 residues. V was clipped by 6 bases and J by 6 bases; unmatched bases: 6. In DNA, the CDR3 is TGCGCCAGCATAGGGACAGGGAGCCCCGGGGAGCTGTTTTTT. It yields the protein CASIGTGSPGELFF.

There are many counts of this clonotype. The chain uses TRBV7-9 and TRBJ1-5; D ambiguous. CDR1 and CDR2 (germline): SEHNR, FQNEAQ (reference sequence). This CDR3 has 16 amino acids. The germline V and J ends were trimmed by 5 bases and 0 bases, with 14 bases remaining between them. CDR3 DNA sequence: TGTGCCAGCAGCCCCGGTGAGGGATATAGCAATCAGCCCCAGCATTTT. Translation: CASSPGEGYSNQPQHF.

This clonotype came up many times. The V gene is TRBV20-1, the J gene TRBJ1-1; a weak D match, TRBD1 (5 bases). The CDR3 has 15 amino acids. V was cut by 0 bases and J by 6 bases, with 17 bases left in between. The germline V gene has CDR1 DFQATT and CDR2 SNEGSKA (reference sequence). CDR3 amino acids: CSARDLTADKAEAFF. As DNA, the CDR3 is TGCAGTGCTAGAGATTTGACGGCGGACAAGGCTGAAGCTTTCTTT.

The chain has TRBV6-5 and TRBJ1-6, with a possible D match to TRBD1 (5 bases). The germline gives CDR1 MNHEY, CDR2 SVGAGI. V was clipped by 6 bases and J by 5 bases, with 14 bases between them. The CDR3 length is 15 residues. The CDR3 spells CASSFGDGNNSPLHF. The CDR3 DNA sequence: TGTGCCAGCAGCTTCGGGGACGGAAATAATTCACCCCTCCACTTT.

This clonotype was observed a handful of times. The rearrangement uses TRBV28 and TRBJ1-3; D gene unclear. Trimming took off 2 bases at V and 0 bases at J, with 8 bases between the two ends. This CDR3 comprises 15 residues. CDR1 is MDHEN and CDR2 is SYDVKM in the germline V gene. CDR3: CASSLQDLSGNTIYF. CDR3 bases: TGTGCCAGCAGTTTACAGGATCTCTCTGGAAACACCATATATTTT.

The sample holds a few counts of this clonotype. This rearrangement joins TRBV4-2 to TRBJ1-5; no reliable D call. This CDR3 is built from 16 residues. Germline CDR1 reads LGHNA; CDR2 reads YNFKEQ. The V end was cut by 0 bases, the J end by 4 bases, with 13 bases between. The CDR3 bases are TGTGCCAGCAGCCAAGATGCCAGATCTCGAAATCAGCCCCAGCATTTT. The encoded protein is CASSQDARSRNQPQHF.

This clonotype was recorded many times. V and J are TRBV6-5 and TRBJ1-1, with D possibly being TRBD1 (5 bases). Trimming left V 5 bases short and J 4 bases short, with 14 bases between. Looked up from germline, CDR1 is MNHEY and CDR2 is SVGAGI. The CDR3 loop spans 14 amino acids. The CDR3, as DNA: TGTGCCAGCAGTCTCCGGGGCGCCCTCACTGAAGCTTTCTTT. Amino acid sequence: CASSLRGALTEAFF.

There are a few counts of this clonotype. V usage is TRBV29-1 and J usage is TRBJ2-7, with a weak D call TRBD1 (5 bases). The germline V and J ends were trimmed by 5 bases and 8 bases, with 19 bases remaining between them. The CDR3 runs 13 residues. The germline CDR1 and CDR2 sequences are SQVTM and ANQGSEA. The CDR3 DNA reads TGCAGCGTTTTGCCGATCGGGTGGGGCCAGCAGTACTTC. It specifies CSVLPIGWGQQYF.

This clonotype was counted at least ten times. CDR3 residues: CASRTRTGYGYTF. CDR3 nucleotide sequence: TGTGCCAGCAGAACCAGGACAGGTTATGGCTACACCTTC. This sequence joins TRBV6-5 and TRBJ1-2; TRBD1 aligns across 7 bases. Germline lookup yields CDR1 MNHEY and CDR2 SVGAGI. This CDR3 has 13 amino acids. V was pared by 6 bases and J by 5 bases, with 6 bases of the junction left unmatched.

There are many counts of this clonotype. This chain joins TRBV12-3 or TRBV12-4 and TRBJ2-7; TRBD2 matches 11 bases. CDR3 length equals 14 residues. The V and J ends lost 6 bases and 3 bases, in that order; junction bases with no gene match: 4. This CDR3 is CASSHTSGGYEQYF. The DNA for the CDR3 is TGTGCCAGCAGCCATACTAGCGGGGGCTACGAGCAGTACTTC.

This clonotype was counted between two and nine times. The V and J genes are TRBV5-5 and TRBJ2-3; possibly TRBD2 for D (5 bases). Trimming took off 1 base at V and 4 bases at J, with 10 bases between the two ends. Germline V gives CDR1 SGHKS, CDR2 YYEKEE (reference sequence). CDR3 length: 14 amino acids. The CDR3 nucleotides read TGTGCCAGCAGCTTGCCTCTAGCTCCAGATACGCAGTATTTT. Translated, it gives CASSLPLAPDTQYF.

This clonotype showed up just a few times. The chain recombines TRBV15 with TRBJ2-7, with TRBD2 matching over 7 bases. Looked up from germline, CDR1 is LNHNV and CDR2 is YYDKDF (reference sequence). J gave up 0 bases and V 3 bases, and 8 bases lay outside the gene matches. There are 16 residues in the CDR3. The CDR3 DNA follows: TGTGCCACCAGCAGTCCCGGACTAGATTTCTCCTACGAGCAGTACTTC. This translates into CATSSPGLDFSYEQYF.

This clonotype showed up just a few times. The V call is TRBV9, the J call TRBJ1-3; TRBD1 agrees at 9 bases. The V gene's germline CDR1 is SGDLS and CDR2 YYNGEE. After removal of 3 bases from V and 2 bases from J, the junction contained 3 bases not matched to a gene. CDR3 length: 15 amino acids. CDR3 in DNA: TGTGCCAGCAGCGGAACAGGGGGCCCTGGAAACACCATATATTTT. Encoded protein: CASSGTGGPGNTIYF.

At least ten counts were recorded for this clonotype. This sequence joins TRBV28 and TRBJ2-7; possibly TRBD2 for D (6 bases). CDR3 length: 14 amino acids. Trimming removed 4 bases from V and 5 bases from J, with 15 bases in between. Germline assignment: CDR1 MDHEN and CDR2 SYDVKM. Written as DNA, the CDR3 is TGTGCCAGCAGTTCGGGAGACACTAGGAACGAGCAGTACTTC. Its translation is CASSSGDTRNEQYF.

The gene calls are TRBV7-9 and TRBJ1-2; 7 positions agree with TRBD1. With 2 bases clipped from V and 3 bases from J, the junction kept 6 bases outside the gene matches. The CDR3 has 15 amino acids. Germline CDR1 is SEHNR and CDR2 is FQNEAQ (reference sequence). CDR3 residues: CASSLTGVLDYGYTF. The CDR3 DNA reads TGTGCCAGCAGCTTAACAGGGGTGCTCGACTATGGCTACACCTTC.

This clonotype showed up many times. V and J are TRBV5-8 and TRBJ1-1, with D tentatively TRBD1 (6 bases). This CDR3 has 14 residues. CDR1 is SGHTS and CDR2 is YDEGEE in the germline V gene. Trimming pared 5 bases from V and 3 bases from J, leaving 14 bases between. DNA for the CDR3: TGTGCCAGCAGTCGGCGGACAGCTCACACTGAAGCTTTCTTT. This encodes CASSRRTAHTEAFF.

This clonotype turned up a few times. The V call is TRBV6-2 or TRBV6-3, the J call TRBJ1-4; D call uncertain. The CDR3 is 12 amino acids. Trimming cost V 6 bases and J 11 bases, with 13 bases left between them. Germline CDR1 MNHEY, CDR2 SVGEGT. The chain's CDR3 is CASSSTGVKLFF. The DNA for the CDR3 is TGTGCCAGCAGCTCAACCGGGGTGAAACTGTTTTTT.

This clonotype has only a few counts. The chain links TRBV6-5 to TRBJ2-5, with D hard to call. V was trimmed by 6 bases and J by 1 base, leaving 15 bases between them. This CDR3 region has 15 residues. Germline assignment: CDR1 MNHEY and CDR2 SVGAGI. The CDR3 region has the DNA TGTGCCAGCAGCCTACGTCGCTCATTCCAAGAGACCCAGTACTTC. Translating gives CASSLRRSFQETQYF.